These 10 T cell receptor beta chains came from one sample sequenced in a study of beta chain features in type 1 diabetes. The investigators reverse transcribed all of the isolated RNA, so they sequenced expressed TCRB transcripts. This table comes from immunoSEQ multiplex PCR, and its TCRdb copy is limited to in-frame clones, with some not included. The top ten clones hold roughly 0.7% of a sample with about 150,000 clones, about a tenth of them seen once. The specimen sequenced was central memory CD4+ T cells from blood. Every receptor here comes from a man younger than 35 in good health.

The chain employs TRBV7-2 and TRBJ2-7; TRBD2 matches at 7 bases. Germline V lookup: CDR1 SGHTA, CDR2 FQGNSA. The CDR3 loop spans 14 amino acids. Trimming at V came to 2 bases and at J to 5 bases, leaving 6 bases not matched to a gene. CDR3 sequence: CASSLSGTRDEQYF. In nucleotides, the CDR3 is TGTGCCAGCAGCTTAAGCGGGACCAGAGACGAGCAGTACTTC. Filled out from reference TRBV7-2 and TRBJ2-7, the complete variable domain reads GAGVSQSPSNKVTEKGKDVELRCDPISGHTALYWYRQSLGQGLEFLIYFQGNSAPDKSGLPSDRFSAERTGGSVSTLTIQRTQQEDSAVYLCASSLSGTRDEQYFGPGTRLTVT.

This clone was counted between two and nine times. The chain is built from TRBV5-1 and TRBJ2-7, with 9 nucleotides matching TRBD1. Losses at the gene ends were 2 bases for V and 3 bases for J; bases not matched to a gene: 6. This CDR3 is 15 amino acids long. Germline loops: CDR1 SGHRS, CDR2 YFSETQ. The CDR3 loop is CASSLRTGENYEQYF. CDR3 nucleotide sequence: TGCGCCAGCAGCTTAAGGACAGGGGAAAACTACGAGCAGTACTTC.

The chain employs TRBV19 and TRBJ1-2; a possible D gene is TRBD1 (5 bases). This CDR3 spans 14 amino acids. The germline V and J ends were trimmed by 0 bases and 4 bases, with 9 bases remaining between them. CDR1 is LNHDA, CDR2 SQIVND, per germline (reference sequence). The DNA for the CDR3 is TGTGCCAGTAGTATAGAAGAAGGGGTCTATGGCTACACCTTC. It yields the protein CASSIEEGVYGYTF.

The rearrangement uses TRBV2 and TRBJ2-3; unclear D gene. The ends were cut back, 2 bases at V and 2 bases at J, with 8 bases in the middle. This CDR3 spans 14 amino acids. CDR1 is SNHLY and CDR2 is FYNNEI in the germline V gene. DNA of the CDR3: TGTGCCAGCAGTGAATCGGCGGACACAGATACGCAGTATTTT. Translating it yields CASSESADTDTQYF.

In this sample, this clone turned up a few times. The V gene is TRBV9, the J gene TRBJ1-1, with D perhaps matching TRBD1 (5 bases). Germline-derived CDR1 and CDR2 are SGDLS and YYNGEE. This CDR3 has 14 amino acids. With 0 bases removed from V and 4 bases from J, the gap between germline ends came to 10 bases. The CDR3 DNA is TGTGCCAGCAGCGTAGCCGGACAACTCACTGAAGCTTTCTTT. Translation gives CASSVAGQLTEAFF.

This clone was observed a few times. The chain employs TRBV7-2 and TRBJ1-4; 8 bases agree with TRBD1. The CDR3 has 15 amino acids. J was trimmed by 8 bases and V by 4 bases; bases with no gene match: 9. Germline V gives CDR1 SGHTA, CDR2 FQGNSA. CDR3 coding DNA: TGTGCCAGCAGCTCAAGACAGGGGCAGAGGGAAAAACTGTTTTTT. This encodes CASSSRQGQREKLFF.

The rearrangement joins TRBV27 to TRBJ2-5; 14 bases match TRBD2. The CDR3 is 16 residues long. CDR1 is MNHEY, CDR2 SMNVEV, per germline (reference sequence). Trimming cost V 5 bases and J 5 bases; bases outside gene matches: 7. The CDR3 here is CASSPTGLAGVETQYF. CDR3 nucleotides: TGTGCCAGCAGTCCGACGGGACTAGCGGGGGTGGAGACCCAGTACTTC.

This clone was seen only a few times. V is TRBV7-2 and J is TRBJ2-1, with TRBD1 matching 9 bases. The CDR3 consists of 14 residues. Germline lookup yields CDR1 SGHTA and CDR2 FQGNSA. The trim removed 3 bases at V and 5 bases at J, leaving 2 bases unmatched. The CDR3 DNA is TGTGCCAGCAGCTTGGACAGGGGCAACAATGAGCAGTTCTTC. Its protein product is CASSLDRGNNEQFF.

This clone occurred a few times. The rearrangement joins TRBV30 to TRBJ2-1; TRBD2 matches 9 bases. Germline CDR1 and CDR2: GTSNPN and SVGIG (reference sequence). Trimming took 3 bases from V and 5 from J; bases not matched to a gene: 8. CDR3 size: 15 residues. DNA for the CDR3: TGTGCCTGGAGGGAGCCCAGCGGGGGGCACAATGAGCAGTTCTTC. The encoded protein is CAWREPSGGHNEQFF.

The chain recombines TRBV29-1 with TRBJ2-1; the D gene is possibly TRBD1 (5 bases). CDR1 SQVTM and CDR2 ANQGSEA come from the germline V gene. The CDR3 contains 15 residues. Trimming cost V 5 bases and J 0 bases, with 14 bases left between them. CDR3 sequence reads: CSVPKGSSSYNEQFF. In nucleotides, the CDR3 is TGCAGCGTTCCAAAGGGGTCAAGCTCCTACAATGAGCAGTTCTTC.